What follows are 5 T cell receptor beta chains derived from one specimen sequenced in a study of regulatory T cells in long-lasting Graves disease. Indicated time point: persistent/refractory GD, antithyroid drugs over 5 years with positive TRAb. Making the TCR library involved RNA that had been extracted from PBMCs. TCR beta libraries were built with iRepertoire HTBI primers and Arm-PCR of CDR3 regions. MiXCR was run by TCRdb on the multiplex PCR reads, yielding one entry per CDR3 protein. This table holds 600,000 to 800,000 distinct CDR3 sequences, roughly 30% found once. The sequencing used peripheral blood mononuclear cells (PBMCs), collected when the disease was refractory, from a patient treated with antithyroid drugs. All receptors come from a female donor with Graves disease.

This clonotype turned up a few times. The CDR3 here is CATSDLPGNQPQHF. The CDR3 nucleotides read TGTGCCACCAGTGATTTGCCGGGGAATCAGCCCCAGCATTTT. This chain joins TRBV24-1 and TRBJ1-5, with D unclear. This CDR3 has 14 amino acids. V was cut by 0 bases and J by 4 bases, with 6 bases left in between. Germline V gene sequence: CDR1 KGHDR, CDR2 SFDVKD.

The chain combines TRBV19 with TRBJ2-2; the match to TRBD1 covers 9 bases. The CDR3 sequence is 15 residues long. Germline assignment: CDR1 LNHDA and CDR2 SQIVND (reference sequence). Trimming at V came to 6 bases and at J to 6 bases, leaving 8 bases not matched to a gene. As DNA, the CDR3 is TGTGCCAGTAGAGCCGGGACAGGGCTTCCCGGGGAGCTGTTTTTT. Amino acid sequence: CASRAGTGLPGELFF. Full variable domain (rest looked up from reference TRBV19 and TRBJ2-2): DGGITQSPKYLFRKEGQNVTLSCEQNLNHDAMYWYRQDPGQGLRLIYYSQIVNDFQKGDIAEGYSVSREKKESFPLTVTSAQKNPTAFYLCASRAGTGLPGELFFGEGSRLTVL.

Concerning this clonotype itself: This may be a read error: a much more frequent sequence differs by one nucleotide. This sequence joins TRBV2 and TRBJ1-2; D unclear. This CDR3 has 12 amino acids. Per the germline V gene, CDR1 is SNHLY and CDR2 is FYNNEI. Trimming removed 6 bases from V and 4 bases from J, with 9 bases in between. In DNA form, the CDR3 reads TGTGCCAGCAGATGTGGATCCTATGGCTACACCTTC. Its protein product is CASRCGSYGYTF.

This clonotype was counted only a few times. This chain links TRBV6-1 with TRBJ1-1, with D uncertain. The germline gives CDR1 MNHNS, CDR2 SASEGT. CDR3 length equals 13 residues. The ends were cut back, 7 bases at V and 2 bases at J, with 11 bases in the middle. The CDR3 reads CASTQYSNTEAFF. CDR3 coding DNA: TGTGCCAGCACCCAGTATAGTAACACTGAAGCTTTCTTT.

There are many counts of this clonotype. The V and J genes are TRBV5-5 and TRBJ1-2, with TRBD1 as a possible D gene (6 bases). CDR1 is SGHKS, CDR2 YYEKEE, per germline (reference sequence). The CDR3 spans 13 residues. V was pared by 3 bases and J by 5 bases, with 11 bases between. CDR3: CASSYGQRYGYTF. The CDR3 bases are TGTGCCAGCAGCTACGGACAGCGATATGGCTACACCTTC.